A single T cell receptor (beta chain) is shown here with its context. The antigen remains unidentified. This sample is drawn from a study of cytomegalovirus exposure and HLA in healthy donors. Germline CDR1 reads SGHRS; CDR2 reads YFSETQ. V lost 4 bases, J lost 6 bases, and 13 bases lay in between. This CDR3 region has 14 residues. Vbeta (60) and Jbeta (13) primers were used in the PCR. Repertoires were generated with immunoSEQ multiplex PCR, while TCRdb's copy carries only in-frame clones and drops some. The top ten clones hold about 0.8% of a sample with roughly 190,000 clones, roughly four fifths of them seen once. General study findings and limits: Accurate predictions that matched the HLA-A and HLA-B alleles of most subjects were reportedly made from TCR beta sequences.

This sequence was found in a woman between 18 and 30 years old in good health and CMV-seronegative. Sequenced sample: PBMCs. The chain joins TRBV5-1 to TRBJ1-4, with D perhaps matching TRBD1 (6 bases). CDR3 DNA sequence: TGCGCCAGCAGCACACGGCCAGGGGATGAAAAACTGTTTTTT. Protein sequence: CASSTRPGDEKLFF. The complete variable domain, with remaining parts taken from reference TRBV5-1 and TRBJ1-4, reads KAGVTQTPRYLIKTRGQQVTLSCSPISGHRSVSWYQQTPGQGLQFLFEYFSETQRNKGNFPGRFSGRQFSNSRSEMNVSTLELGDSALYLCASSTRPGDEKLFFGSGTQLSVL.